The rows below give T cell receptor beta chains drawn from one sample of a study of blood T cells in healthy people across ages. TCRdb passed the 5' RACE reads through MiXCR, listing each CDR3 protein once. The repertoire holds about 1.4 million distinct CDR3 sequences, 55% to 75% seen once, with over 6.5% in the top ten. The sample comprised blood. These receptor sequences come from a man younger than 35 in good health. Both conserved end residues are part of each CDR3. The order of the fields is clone size, D gene, CDR3 length, J gene, V gene, CDR3 protein, CDR3 DNA. D genes are given only for firm matches. Rows may omit the clone size; those that give it use once, few, many or a size class.

few | TRBD1 | 16 | TRBJ2-7 | TRBV5-6 | CASSFRAGTGPYEQYF | TGTGCCAGCAGCTTCAGGGCTGGGACAGGACCCTACGAGCAGTACTTC
NA | TRBD2 | 15 | TRBJ2-1 | TRBV20-1 | CSAYQRGASYNEQFF | TGCAGTGCTTACCAGCGGGGCGCCTCCTACAATGAGCAGTTCTTC
NA | NA | 15 | TRBJ2-1 | TRBV5-1 | CASSPGPRRANEQFF | TGCGCCAGCAGCCCCGGTCCCAGGCGGGCGAATGAGCAGTTCTTC
NA | NA | 17 | TRBJ2-2 | TRBV5-5 | CATKVFGGAVNTGELFF | TGTGCCACTAAGGTTTTCGGAGGGGCGGTGAACACCGGGGAGCTGTTTTTT
NA | NA | 14 | TRBJ2-5 | TRBV4-3 | CASSQETARETQYF | TGCGCCAGCAGCCAAGAGACTGCTCGGGAGACCCAGTACTTC
NA | NA | 15 | TRBJ2-7 | TRBV29-1 | CSVEDDIQGRGEQYF | TGCAGCGTTGAAGACGACATACAGGGCCGGGGCGAGCAGTACTTC
few | TRBD1 | 15 | TRBJ2-1 | TRBV12-3/TRBV12-4 | CASSRGTADYNEQFF | TGTGCCAGCAGTAGGGGGACAGCGGATTACAATGAGCAGTTCTTC
NA | NA | 15 | TRBJ1-6 | TRBV2 | CASSEESSYNSPLHF | TGTGCCAGCAGTGAGGAAAGCTCCTATAATTCACCCCTCCACTTT
NA | TRBD1 | 13 | TRBJ1-2 | TRBV7-6 | CASSGRDRAGYTF | TGTGCCAGCAGCGGACGGGACAGGGCTGGCTACACCTTC
NA | NA | 12 | TRBJ1-2 | TRBV6-1 | CASSERGAGYTF | TGTGCCAGCAGTGAAAGGGGCGCGGGCTACACCTTC
NA | TRBD2 | 18 | TRBJ2-2 | TRBV5-1 | CASSWLELAGGGTGELFF | TGCGCCAGCAGCTGGCTTGAGCTAGCGGGAGGTGGCACCGGGGAGCTGTTTTTT
NA | NA | 14 | TRBJ2-3 | TRBV5-1 | CASNQETSTDTQYF | TGCGCCAGTAATCAGGAGACTAGCACAGATACGCAGTATTTT